This T cell receptor (beta chain) was sequenced in a study of blood T cell repertoires in COVID-19. Study-wide background: COVID-19 samples collected from the United States, Italy and Spain covered acute and convalescent phases. Sources were T cells, B-cell-depleted T cells, or PBMCs; the material itself was cDNA or gDNA.

Enrolled through a virtual design, the participants were between roughly 18 and 95 years of age and came from some 25 US areas. Each participant's cohort was designated according to participant-reported clinical history. The length of the CDR3 is 14 residues. The ends were cut back, 2 bases at V and 2 bases at J, with 10 bases in the middle. CDR1 is LGHNA, CDR2 YSLEER, per germline. TCRdb keeps only in-frame clones here, not all; method: immunoSEQ multiplex PCR. This table holds hundreds of thousands of clones, less than 85% found once. Input material: PBMCs or T cells enriched from blood (not recorded which). This chain uses TRBV4-3 with TRBJ2-7; perhaps TRBD1 as D (6 bases). The sequence derives from a man aged 40-49 years who had recovered from COVID-19. The CDR3 region is CASSQQTGTYEQYF. Written as DNA, the CDR3 is TGCGCCAGCAGCCAACAGACAGGAACCTACGAGCAGTACTTC.